Ten or more counts support the clone carrying this T cell receptor (beta chain). Attached unique molecular identifiers marked individual cDNA molecules. TCRdb re-called the 5' RACE reads through MiXCR, storing one row per CDR3 protein. The data show fewer than 85,000 distinct CDR3 sequences, about an eighth seen once. The source of the sample is a study of early T cells in non-severe SARS-CoV-2 infection. CDR3 length: 14 residues. V was cut by 3 bases and J by 1 base, with 11 bases left in between. Germline V gene lookup returns CDR1 GTSNPN and CDR2 SVGIG (reference sequence). The clonotype originates from an adult who was a healthcare worker with PCR-confirmed SARS-CoV-2 infection or an uninfected control (not recorded which). The chain carries TRBV30 and TRBJ2-3; D gene unclear. Sequencing was done on a sample of whole blood. CDR3 nucleotide sequence: TGTGCCTGGAGCCACAAGGCCGGCACAGATACGCAGTATTTT. This translates into CAWSHKAGTDTQYF.